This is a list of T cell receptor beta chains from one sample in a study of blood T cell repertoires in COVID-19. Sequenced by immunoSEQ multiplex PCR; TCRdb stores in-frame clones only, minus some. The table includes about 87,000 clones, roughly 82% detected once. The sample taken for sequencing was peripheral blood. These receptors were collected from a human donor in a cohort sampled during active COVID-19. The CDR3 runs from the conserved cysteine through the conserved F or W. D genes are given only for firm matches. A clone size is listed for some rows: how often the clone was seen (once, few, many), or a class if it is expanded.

TGTGCCAGCAGTCCCCTGGGTAGCGGGGGGGCCAGGTACAATGAGCAGTTCTTC CASSPLGSGGARYNEQFF 18 TRBD2 TRBJ2-1 . TRBV27
TGCAGTGCTAGACTCGAGGAGACCCAGTACTTC CSARLEETQYF 11 . TRBJ2-5 . TRBV20-1
TGTGCCAGCAGCTTATCAGGCCGTTGGGCTAGCGGAATCAGTAATGAGCAGTTCTTC CASSLSGRWASGISNEQFF 19 TRBD2 TRBJ2-1 . TRBV13
TGTGCCAGCAGTACCGGGACACAGGAGACCCAGTACTTC CASSTGTQETQYF 13 . TRBJ2-5 once TRBV12-3/TRBV12-4
TGTGCCAGCAACATACAGTCTAACTATGGCTACACCTTC CASNIQSNYGYTF 13 . TRBJ1-2 few TRBV7-2
TGTGCCAGCAGCTTAGATAACAATGAGCAGTTCTTC CASSLDNNEQFF 12 . TRBJ2-1 . TRBV11-2
TGTGCCAGCAGCTTAGGGGCCCGCACCGGGGAGCTGTTTTTT CASSLGARTGELFF 14 . TRBJ2-2 . TRBV7-9
TGTGCCAGCAGCTTAGGACAGGGGGCTGGTGAAGCTTTCTTT CASSLGQGAGEAFF 14 TRBD1 TRBJ1-1 . TRBV11-2
TGCGCCAGCAGTGAAGGGGGATTTGGGACTGAAGCTTTCTTT CASSEGGFGTEAFF 14 . TRBJ1-1 . TRBV10-1
TGTGCCAGTAGTCCCCTAGGCTCTGGGGCCAACGTCCTGACTTTC CASSPLGSGANVLTF 15 . TRBJ2-6 . TRBV19
TGTGCCAGCAGACCCCCTGCGGGGGTCGCTACGACTAATGAAAAACTGTTTTTT CASRPPAGVATTNEKLFF 18 . TRBJ1-4 . TRBV7-8
TGTGCCAGCAGTCCGAGCCCCCAGGGGGGCTACACCTTC CASSPSPQGGYTF 13 . TRBJ1-2 . TRBV6-2/TRBV6-3
TGTGCCAGCAGCCAATCAGGGGCCGGGGAGCTGTTTTTT CASSQSGAGELFF 13 . TRBJ2-2 . TRBV14
TGTGCCAGCAGTTACATCGCGGGGGGGCAAGTCGCAGAGACCCAGTACTTC CASSYIAGGQVAETQYF 17 TRBD2 TRBJ2-5 . TRBV6-2/TRBV6-3
TGTGCCAGCAGCCCATCGACAGGGGGAGGTAGCAATCAGCCCCAGCATTTT CASSPSTGGGSNQPQHF 17 TRBD1 TRBJ1-5 . TRBV16
TGTGCCAGCTCACCAGCGGGGGGGCCCTACGAGCAGTACTTC CASSPAGGPYEQYF 14 TRBD2 TRBJ2-7 . TRBV18
TGTGCCAGCAGCTTAGGAGGTCTCGGTGATACGCAGTATTTT CASSLGGLGDTQYF 14 . TRBJ2-3 . TRBV11-3
TGTGCCAGTAGTATAGATAAAGGGGGGGCGTACGAGCAGTACTTC CASSIDKGGAYEQYF 15 . TRBJ2-7 . TRBV19
TGTGCCAGCAGCTTAGCCCTCCGAGGAGCTGGTTCCTACGAGCAGTACTTC CASSLALRGAGSYEQYF 17 . TRBJ2-7 . TRBV7-8
TGTGCCAGTAGTATATACGGAAAAGGGGCCTACGAGCAGTACTTC CASSIYGKGAYEQYF 15 . TRBJ2-7 . TRBV19
TGTGCCAGCAGTCAGGACACCGATCAGCCCCAGCATTTT CASSQDTDQPQHF 13 . TRBJ1-5 . TRBV6-4
TGTGCCAGCAGTTTACCGGGAACTCAAGCTTTCTTT CASSLPGTQAFF 12 . TRBJ1-1 . TRBV28
TGTGCCAGCAGCTTATTTGGGGTCGGGGACTATGGCTACACCTTC CASSLFGVGDYGYTF 15 . TRBJ1-2 . TRBV11-2
TGTGCCAGCTCACGAGGAAGTCAAAACGAAAAACTGTTTTTT CASSRGSQNEKLFF 14 . TRBJ1-4 once TRBV18
TGTGCCAGCAGTGAAGGTGAGGGGGCATCTGGAAACACCATATATTTT CASSEGEGASGNTIYF 16 TRBD1 TRBJ1-3 . TRBV2